This paragraph covers one T cell receptor (beta chain) sequence. Its antigen is unidentified. This CDR3 spans 11 amino acids. Trimming removed 7 bases from V and 9 bases from J, with 13 bases in between. Germline V gene lookup returns CDR1 DFQATT and CDR2 SNEGSKA (reference sequence). This sample was taken from a study of OX40 agonist ivuxolimab in advanced cancers. Study results and caveats: At 0.1 to 3.0 mg/kg, clonal expansion of CD4+ and CD8+ blood T cells had occurred by week 6.

Data came from immunoSEQ multiplex PCR; TCRdb stores just in-frame clones and leaves some out. The sample comprises tens of thousands of clones, around 87% of which are singletons, and about 5.6% rests with the top ten. The V call is TRBV20-1, the J call TRBJ2-1, with D perhaps TRBD2 (6 bases). Sequenced material: CD4+ or CD8+ T cells sorted from blood, taken in a trial of the OX40 agonist ivuxolimab. The TCR originated in an adult with an advanced solid tumor such as melanoma, head and neck, liver or kidney cancer. CDR3 protein: CSEEGTGEQFF. The CDR3 DNA reads as TGCAGTGAGGAGGGCACCGGTGAGCAGTTCTTC.